The TCR beta chain under discussion was sequenced for a study of blood T cell repertoires in COVID-19. Across the study: Acute-phase and convalescent COVID-19 samples originated in the United States, Italy and Spain.

This CDR3 has 16 residues. Germline CDR1 is SGHVS and CDR2 is FNYEAQ. J gave up 2 bases and V 6 bases, and 6 bases lay outside the gene matches. Profiled with immunoSEQ multiplex PCR; TCRdb holds only in-frame clones, not every one. The sample holds 250,000 to 350,000 clones; approximately 90% are singletons and the top ten take 0.75% to 0.9%. Sequenced: peripheral blood. The TCR sequence derives from a man aged 30-40 years with acute or convalescent COVID-19. The chain has TRBV7-6 and TRBJ2-3; 12 bases fit TRBD2. The CDR3 loop is CASSPSGGVNTDTQYF. The DNA of the CDR3 is TGTGCCAGCAGTCCTAGCGGGGGGGTTAACACAGATACGCAGTATTTT.